The source of this T cell receptor (beta chain) is a study of T cell repertoires in cytomegalovirus infection. Study conclusions and caveats: Cumulative frequency of public TCR beta families picked out carriers of CMV plus the relevant HLA.

MiXCR, run by TCRdb on the reads, gives a single entry per CDR3 protein. Of some 450,000 distinct CDR3 sequences listed, roughly 30% are singletons. This clonotype occurred a few times. Its antigen is currently unknown. Input material: PBMCs. The origin of this receptor is a human donor in good health (CMV status not recorded). Some clones in this sample may be carry-over from other donors' samples.

CDR3 in amino acids: CASTRAWQGDLYSNQPQHF. The CDR3 DNA is TGTGCCAGTACCCGAGCGTGGCAGGGGGATCTATATAGCAATCAGCCCCAGCATTTT. The gene calls are TRBV19 and TRBJ1-5; 7 bases are a match to TRBD1. The trim removed 7 bases at V and 0 bases at J, leaving 18 bases unmatched. CDR3 length: 19 residues. Germline V gene lookup returns CDR1 LNHDA and CDR2 SQIVND (reference sequence). The full variable domain, its missing parts supplied by reference TRBV19 and TRBJ1-5, is DGGITQSPKYLFRKEGQNVTLSCEQNLNHDAMYWYRQDPGQGLRLIYYSQIVNDFQKGDIAEGYSVSREKKESFPLTVTSAQKNPTAFYLCASTRAWQGDLYSNQPQHFGDGTRLSIL.